This TCR beta chain was captured by sequencing in a study of tumor-infiltrating lymphocytes in oesophageal squamous cell carcinoma. Via MiXCR, TCRdb re-called the PCR reads, giving one row per CDR3 protein. The sample holds over 15,000 distinct CDR3 sequences, roughly 40% seen once. This clonotype has just a few counts. The clonotype was recovered from a female donor with esophageal squamous cell carcinoma. Sample: normal esophageal tissue next to the tumor.

This chain's CDR3 is CASSALAGVADTQYF. In DNA, the CDR3 is TGTGCCAGCAGCGCACTAGCGGGGGTGGCAGATACGCAGTATTTT. This chain links TRBV7-3 with TRBJ2-3; 11 positions agree with TRBD2. V was pared by 5 bases and J by 4 bases, with 5 bases of the junction left unmatched. Germline values: CDR1 SGHTA, CDR2 FQGTGA. This CDR3 is 15 amino acids long.